The clone carrying this T cell receptor (beta chain) was detected only a few times. Its antigen is as yet unknown. The sample comes from a study of T cell repertoires in cytomegalovirus infection. TCRdb reprocessed the reads with MiXCR, giving one entry per CDR3 protein. The sample lists about 830,000 distinct CDR3 sequences, 32% occurring once. The V gene's germline CDR1 is SEHNR and CDR2 FQNEAQ (reference sequence). Trimming pared 5 bases from V and 5 bases from J, leaving 13 bases between. CDR3 size: 14 residues. The specimen was cultured CD8+ T cells from PBMCs, collected from culture after CMV antigen stimulation. The chain recombines TRBV7-9 with TRBJ2-1; possibly TRBD2 for D (6 bases). This sequence originates from a human donor in good health (CMV status not recorded). Some clones in this sample may be carry-over from other donors' samples. In DNA form, the CDR3 reads TGTGCCAGCAGCGCGGGACTCGGAAACAATGAGCAGTTCTTC. This sequence encodes CASSAGLGNNEQFF.